The present T cell receptor (beta chain) was sequenced within a study of cytomegalovirus exposure and HLA in healthy donors. PCR amplification relied on 60 Vbeta primers (plus 13 Jbeta primers). Data came from immunoSEQ multiplex PCR; TCRdb stores just in-frame clones and leaves some out. The sample includes about 140,000 clones. Trimming removed 3 bases from V and 4 bases from J, with 16 bases in between. Per germline, CDR1 LGHNA and CDR2 YSLEER. The CDR3 length is 15 residues. Study-level results: In a later analysis, TCR beta V- and J-gene trimming was associated with a missense DCLRE1C variant. HLA allele associations emerged for around 15,000 TCR beta sequences in a later analysis, at 0.05 false discovery rate. Many donors shared some public TCRs, even though most TCR sequences were rare.

Details on this clone: Its antigen remains unknown.

The specimen was PBMCs. The TCR originated in a man aged 40-50 years in good health and CMV-seronegative. The rearrangement joins TRBV4-3 to TRBJ2-7; D is possibly TRBD1 (5 bases). CDR3 sequence reads: CASSQYRGAEYEQYF. The CDR3 DNA is TGCGCCAGCAGCCAGTATAGGGGCGCGGAGTACGAGCAGTACTTC.